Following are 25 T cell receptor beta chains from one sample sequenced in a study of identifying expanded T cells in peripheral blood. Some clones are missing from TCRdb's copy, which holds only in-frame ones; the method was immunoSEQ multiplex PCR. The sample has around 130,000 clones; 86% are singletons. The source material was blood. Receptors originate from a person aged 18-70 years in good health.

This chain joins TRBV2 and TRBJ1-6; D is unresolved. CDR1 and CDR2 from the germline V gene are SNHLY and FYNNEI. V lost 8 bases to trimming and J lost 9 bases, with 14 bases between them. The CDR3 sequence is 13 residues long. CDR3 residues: CASSGQNTSPLHF. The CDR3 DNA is TGTGCCAGCTCCGGTCAGAATACTTCACCCCTCCACTTT.

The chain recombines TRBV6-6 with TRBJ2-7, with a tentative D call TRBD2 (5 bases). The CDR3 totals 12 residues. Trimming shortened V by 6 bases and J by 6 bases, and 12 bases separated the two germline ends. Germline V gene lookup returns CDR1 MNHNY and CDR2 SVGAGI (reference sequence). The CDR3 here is CASRPSEGEQYF. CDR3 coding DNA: TGTGCCAGCAGGCCCTCCGAGGGCGAGCAGTACTTC.

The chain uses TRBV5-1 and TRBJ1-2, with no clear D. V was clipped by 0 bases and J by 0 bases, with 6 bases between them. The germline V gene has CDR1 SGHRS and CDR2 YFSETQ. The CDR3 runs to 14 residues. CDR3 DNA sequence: TGCGCCAGCAGCTTGGATGGGACTAACTATGGCTACACCTTC. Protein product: CASSLDGTNYGYTF.

The CDR3 here is CASSEIWTVSSSPLHF. In nucleotides, the CDR3 is TGTGCCAGCAGTGAAATATGGACGGTTTCGAGTTCACCCCTCCACTTT. The chain employs TRBV2 and TRBJ1-6; D is undetermined. V gave up 2 bases and J gave up 9 bases, with 17 bases separating them. CDR1 is SNHLY and CDR2 is FYNNEI in the germline V gene. The CDR3 loop spans 16 amino acids.

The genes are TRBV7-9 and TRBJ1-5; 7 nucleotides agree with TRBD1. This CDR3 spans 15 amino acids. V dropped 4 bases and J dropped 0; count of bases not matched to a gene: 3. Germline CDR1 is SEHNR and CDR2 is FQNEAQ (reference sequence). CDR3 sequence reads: CASSSDRDSNQPQHF. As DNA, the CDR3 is TGTGCCAGCAGCTCAGACAGGGATAGCAATCAGCCCCAGCATTTT.

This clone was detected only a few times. As DNA, the CDR3 is TGTGCCAGCCGGACTAGCGGACGCTCCTACAATGAGCAGTTCTTC. It yields the protein CASRTSGRSYNEQFF. This chain joins TRBV27 and TRBJ2-1; 10 positions agree with TRBD2. CDR3 length equals 15 residues. The trim removed 8 bases at V and 0 bases at J, leaving 4 bases unmatched. Germline V lookup: CDR1 MNHEY, CDR2 SMNVEV (reference sequence).

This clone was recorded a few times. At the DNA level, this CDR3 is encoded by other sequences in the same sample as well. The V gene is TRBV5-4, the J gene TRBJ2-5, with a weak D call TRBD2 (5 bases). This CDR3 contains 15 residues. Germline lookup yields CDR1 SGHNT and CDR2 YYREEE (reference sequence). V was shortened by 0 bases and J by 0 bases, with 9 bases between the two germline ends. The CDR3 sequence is CASSLETGYQETQYF. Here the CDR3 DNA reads TGTGCCAGCAGCTTGGAGACGGGATACCAAGAGACCCAGTACTTC.

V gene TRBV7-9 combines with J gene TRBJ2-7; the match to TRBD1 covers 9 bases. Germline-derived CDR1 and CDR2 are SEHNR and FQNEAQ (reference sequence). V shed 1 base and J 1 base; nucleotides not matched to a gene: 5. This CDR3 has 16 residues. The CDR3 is CASSLVGTGQSYEQYF. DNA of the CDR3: TGTGCCAGCAGCTTAGTGGGGACAGGGCAATCCTACGAGCAGTACTTC.

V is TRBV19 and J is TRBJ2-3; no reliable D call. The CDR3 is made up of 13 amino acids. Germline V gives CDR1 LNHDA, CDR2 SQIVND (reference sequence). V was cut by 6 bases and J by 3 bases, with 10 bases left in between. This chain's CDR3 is CASSRSPTDTQYF. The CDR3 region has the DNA TGTGCCAGTAGCCGGTCTCCGACAGATACGCAGTATTTT. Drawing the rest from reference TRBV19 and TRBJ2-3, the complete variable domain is DGGITQSPKYLFRKEGQNVTLSCEQNLNHDAMYWYRQDPGQGLRLIYYSQIVNDFQKGDIAEGYSVSREKKESFPLTVTSAQKNPTAFYLCASSRSPTDTQYFGPGTRLTVL.

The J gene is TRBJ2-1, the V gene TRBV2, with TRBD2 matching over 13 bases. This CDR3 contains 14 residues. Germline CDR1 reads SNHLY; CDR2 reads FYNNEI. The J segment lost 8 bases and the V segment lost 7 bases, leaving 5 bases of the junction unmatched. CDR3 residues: CASKIGTSGDEQFF. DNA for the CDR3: TGTGCCAGCAAGATCGGGACTAGCGGGGATGAGCAGTTCTTC.

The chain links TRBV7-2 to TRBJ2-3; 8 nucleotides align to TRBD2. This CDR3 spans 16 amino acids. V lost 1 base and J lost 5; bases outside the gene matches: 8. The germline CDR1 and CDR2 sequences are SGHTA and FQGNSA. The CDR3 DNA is TGTGCCAGCAGCTTAGAAGGCGGGGGGTCGGGAGATACGCAGTATTTT. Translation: CASSLEGGGSGDTQYF.

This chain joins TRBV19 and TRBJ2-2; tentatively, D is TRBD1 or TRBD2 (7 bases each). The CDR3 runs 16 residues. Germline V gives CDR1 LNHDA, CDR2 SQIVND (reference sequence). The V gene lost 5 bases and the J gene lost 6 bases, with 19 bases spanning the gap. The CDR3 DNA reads TGTGCCAGTAGTCCCTGGGGAGGGGGCCATCCCGGGGAGCTGTTTTTT. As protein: CASSPWGGGHPGELFF.

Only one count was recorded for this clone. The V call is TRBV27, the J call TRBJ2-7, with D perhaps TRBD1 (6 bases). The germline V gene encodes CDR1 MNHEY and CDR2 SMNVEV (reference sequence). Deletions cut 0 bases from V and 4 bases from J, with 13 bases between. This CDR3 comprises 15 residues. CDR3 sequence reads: CASSLSNSGDYEQYF. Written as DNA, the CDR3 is TGTGCCAGCAGTTTATCGAATTCAGGGGATTACGAGCAGTACTTC.

As DNA, the CDR3 is TGCAGCGGCCACAGAGATAGCACAGATACGCAGTATTTT. This gives the protein CSGHRDSTDTQYF. This chain uses TRBV29-1 with TRBJ2-3; D is unresolved. Germline CDR1 SQVTM, CDR2 ANQGSEA. This CDR3 spans 13 amino acids. V lost 7 bases to trimming and J lost 0 bases, with 11 bases between them.

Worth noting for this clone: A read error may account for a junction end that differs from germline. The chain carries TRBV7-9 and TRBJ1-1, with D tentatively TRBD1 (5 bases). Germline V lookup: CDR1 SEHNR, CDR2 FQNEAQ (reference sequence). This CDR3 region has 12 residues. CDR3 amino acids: CVSTKGERVAFF. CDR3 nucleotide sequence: TGTGTCAGCACAAAAGGGGAAAGGGTAGCTTTCTTT. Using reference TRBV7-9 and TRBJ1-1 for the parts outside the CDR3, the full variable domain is DTGVSQNPRHKITKRGQNVTFRCDPISEHNRLYWYRQTLGQGPEFLTYFQNEAQLEKSRLLSDRFSAERPKGSFSTLEIQRTEQGDSAMYLCVSTKGERVAFFGQGTRLTVV.

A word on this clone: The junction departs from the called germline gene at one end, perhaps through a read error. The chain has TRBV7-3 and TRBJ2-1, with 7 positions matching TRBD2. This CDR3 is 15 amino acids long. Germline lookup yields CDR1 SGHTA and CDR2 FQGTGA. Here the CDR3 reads CVSSLNSGQDNEQFF. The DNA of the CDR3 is TGTGTCAGCAGCTTAAATAGCGGGCAAGACAATGAGCAGTTCTTC.

In DNA form, the CDR3 reads TGTGCCAGCAGCTTGACTAGCGGGACAATCGGGGAGCTGTTTTTT. This encodes CASSLTSGTIGELFF. This sequence joins TRBV7-6 and TRBJ2-2, with TRBD2 identical over 11 bases. J was trimmed by 7 bases and V by 3 bases; bases with no gene match: 4. This CDR3 contains 15 residues. The germline V gene has CDR1 SGHVS and CDR2 FNYEAQ.

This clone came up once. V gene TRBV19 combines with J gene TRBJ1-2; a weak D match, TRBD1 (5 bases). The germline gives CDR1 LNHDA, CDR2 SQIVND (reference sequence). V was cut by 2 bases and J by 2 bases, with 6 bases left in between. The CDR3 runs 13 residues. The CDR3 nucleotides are TGTGCCAGTAGTATACCAGGGAACTATGGCTACACCTTC. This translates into CASSIPGNYGYTF.

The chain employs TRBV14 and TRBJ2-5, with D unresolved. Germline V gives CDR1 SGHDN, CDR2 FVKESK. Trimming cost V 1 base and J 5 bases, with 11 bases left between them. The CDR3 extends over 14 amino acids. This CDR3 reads CASSQGLGRETQYF. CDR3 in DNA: TGTGCCAGCAGCCAAGGGTTGGGTAGGGAGACCCAGTACTTC. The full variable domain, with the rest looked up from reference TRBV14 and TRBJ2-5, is EAGVTQFPSHSVIEKGQTVTLRCDPISGHDNLYWYRRVMGKEIKFLLHFVKESKQDESGMPNNRFLAERTGGTYSTLKVQPAELEDSGVYFCASSQGLGRETQYFGPGTRLLVL.

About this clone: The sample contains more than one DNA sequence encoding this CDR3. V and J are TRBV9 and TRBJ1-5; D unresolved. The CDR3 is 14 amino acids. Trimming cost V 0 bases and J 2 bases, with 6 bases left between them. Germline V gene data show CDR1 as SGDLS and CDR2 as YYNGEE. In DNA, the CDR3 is TGTGCCAGCAGCGTAGACGGACGCAATCAGCCCCAGCATTTT. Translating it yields CASSVDGRNQPQHF. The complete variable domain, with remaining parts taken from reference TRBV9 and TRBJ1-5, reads DSGVTQTPKHLITATGQRVTLRCSPRSGDLSVYWYQQSLDQGLQFLIQYYNGEERAKGNILERFSAQQFPDLHSELNLSSLELGDSALYFCASSVDGRNQPQHFGDGTRLSIL.

CDR3: CASSPLGAGGDEQYF. For the CDR3, the DNA is TGTGCCAGCAGCCCCTTGGGTGCGGGAGGGGACGAGCAGTACTTC. This chain links TRBV6-5 with TRBJ2-7; TRBD2 agrees at 9 bases. Germline values: CDR1 MNHEY, CDR2 SVGAGI. CDR3 length: 15 residues. V dropped 6 bases and J dropped 5; count of bases not matched to a gene: 11.

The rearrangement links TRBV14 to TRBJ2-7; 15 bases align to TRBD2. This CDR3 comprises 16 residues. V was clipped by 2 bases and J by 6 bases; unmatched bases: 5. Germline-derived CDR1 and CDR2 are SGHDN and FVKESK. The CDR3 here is CASSQILGLAGGEQYF. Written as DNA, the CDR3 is TGTGCCAGCAGCCAAATCTTGGGACTAGCGGGAGGCGAGCAGTACTTC.

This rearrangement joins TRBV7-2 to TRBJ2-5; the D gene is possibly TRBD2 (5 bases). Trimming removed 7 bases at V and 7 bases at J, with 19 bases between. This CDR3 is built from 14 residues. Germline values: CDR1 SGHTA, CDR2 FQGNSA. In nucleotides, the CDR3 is TGTGCCAGCACCAGCTCCGAGGGCGGTGGGACCCAGTACTTC. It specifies CASTSSEGGGTQYF.

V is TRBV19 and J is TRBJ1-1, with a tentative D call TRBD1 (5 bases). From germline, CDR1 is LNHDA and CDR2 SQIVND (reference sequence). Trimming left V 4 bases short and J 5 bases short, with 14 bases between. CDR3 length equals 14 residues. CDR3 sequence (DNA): TGTGCCAGTAGTACCCCGGGGGAGGGGACTGAAGCTTTCTTT. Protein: CASSTPGEGTEAFF.

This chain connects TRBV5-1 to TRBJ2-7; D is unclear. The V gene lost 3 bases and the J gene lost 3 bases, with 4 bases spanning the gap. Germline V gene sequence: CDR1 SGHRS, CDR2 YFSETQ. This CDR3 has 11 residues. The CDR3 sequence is CASSSIYEQYF. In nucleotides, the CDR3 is TGCGCCAGCAGCTCGATCTACGAGCAGTACTTC.